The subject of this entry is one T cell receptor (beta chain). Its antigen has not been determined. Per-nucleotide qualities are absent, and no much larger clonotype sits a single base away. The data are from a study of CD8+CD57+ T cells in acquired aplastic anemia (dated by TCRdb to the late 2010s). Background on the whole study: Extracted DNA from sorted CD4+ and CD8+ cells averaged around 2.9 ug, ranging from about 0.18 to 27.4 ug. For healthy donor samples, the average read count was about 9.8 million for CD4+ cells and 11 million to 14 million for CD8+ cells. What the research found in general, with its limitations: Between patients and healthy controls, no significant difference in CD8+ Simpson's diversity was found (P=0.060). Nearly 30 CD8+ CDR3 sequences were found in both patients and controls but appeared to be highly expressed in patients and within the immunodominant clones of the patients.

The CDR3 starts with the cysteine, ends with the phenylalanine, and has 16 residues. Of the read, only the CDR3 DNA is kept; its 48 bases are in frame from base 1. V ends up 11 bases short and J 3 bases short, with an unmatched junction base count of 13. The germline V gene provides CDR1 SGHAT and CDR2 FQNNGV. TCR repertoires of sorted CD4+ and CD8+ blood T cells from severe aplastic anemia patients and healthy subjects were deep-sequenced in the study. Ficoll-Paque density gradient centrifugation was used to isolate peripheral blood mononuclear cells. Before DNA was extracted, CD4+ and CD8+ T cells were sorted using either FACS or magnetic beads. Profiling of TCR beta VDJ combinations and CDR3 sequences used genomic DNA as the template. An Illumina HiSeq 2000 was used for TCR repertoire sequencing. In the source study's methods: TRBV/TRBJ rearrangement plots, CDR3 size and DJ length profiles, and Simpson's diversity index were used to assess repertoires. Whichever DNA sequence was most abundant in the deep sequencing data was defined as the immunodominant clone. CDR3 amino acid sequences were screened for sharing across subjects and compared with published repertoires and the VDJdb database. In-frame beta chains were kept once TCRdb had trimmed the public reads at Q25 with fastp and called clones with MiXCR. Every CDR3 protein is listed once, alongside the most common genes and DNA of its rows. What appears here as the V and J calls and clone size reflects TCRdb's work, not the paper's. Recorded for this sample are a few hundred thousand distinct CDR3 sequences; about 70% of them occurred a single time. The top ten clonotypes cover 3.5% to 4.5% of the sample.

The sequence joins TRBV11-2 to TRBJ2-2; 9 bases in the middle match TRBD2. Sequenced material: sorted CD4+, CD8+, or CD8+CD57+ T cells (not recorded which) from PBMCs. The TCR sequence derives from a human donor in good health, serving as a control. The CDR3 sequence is CARGSGGGAHTGELFF. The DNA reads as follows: TGTGCCCGTGGAAGCGGCGGGGGGGCACACACCGGGGAGCTGTTTTTT.